This TCR beta chain came from a study of CD8 T cells in Susac syndrome. Only one count was recorded for this clonotype. What it binds is unknown. TCR beta sequences were obtained from blood CD8+ and CD4+ T cells. Negative isolation yielded CD4+ and CD8+ T cells, and FACS enriched TEMRA cells. Whole-study findings and limits: Acknowledgment was made by the study that its TCR sequencing and HLA analysis involved a relatively small number of individuals.

The ends were cut back, 0 bases at V and 10 bases at J, with 14 bases in the middle. Germline V gene data show CDR1 as SGHDN and CDR2 as FVKESK. This CDR3 region has 14 residues. Reverse transcription used roughly 0.5 to 1 ug RNA and random hexamers. An immunoSEQ multiplex PCR amplified TCR beta CDR3 over 54 Vbeta and 13 Jbeta. TCRdb ran MiXCR on the immunoSEQ multiplex PCR reads and lists one entry per CDR3 protein. The table shows 150,000 or so distinct CDR3 sequences, with 90% to 96% occurring only once. The chain combines TRBV14 with TRBJ2-3; tentative D call: TRBD1 (5 bases). Material for sequencing was CD4+ T cells from PBMCs. The receptor was derived from a human donor with Susac syndrome. As DNA, the CDR3 is TGTGCCAGCAGCCAAGATTACAGGACGAGAGCGCAGTATTTT. It encodes CASSQDYRTRAQYF.